The entry below describes one TCR beta chain. Its antigen is not identified. This entry is derived from a study of cytomegalovirus exposure and HLA in healthy donors. The PCR employed 60 Vbeta primers together with 13 Jbeta primers. The method was immunoSEQ multiplex PCR; TCRdb's version includes in-frame clones alone and lacks a portion of them. Of about 190,000 clones listed, more than 65% were seen once; the top ten hold approximately 1.8%. The study's findings and limits: As a later analysis revealed, most CMV-associated TCR beta chains appeared HLA-restricted. In vitro checks showed that a few CMV-associated chains really do target CMV antigens.

V gave up 4 bases and J gave up 0 bases; unmatched junction bases: 10. The CDR3 spans 18 residues. Germline values: CDR1 MGHRA, CDR2 YSYEKL. The receptor's source is a woman in her twenties or thirties in good health and CMV-seronegative. V gene TRBV4-1 combines with J gene TRBJ2-2; TRBD2 aligns across 8 bases. Source material: PBMCs. CDR3 residues: CASSLTLAGLSNTGELFF. CDR3 DNA sequence: TGCGCCAGCAGCCTGACCCTAGCGGGTCTTTCGAACACCGGGGAGCTGTTTTTT.